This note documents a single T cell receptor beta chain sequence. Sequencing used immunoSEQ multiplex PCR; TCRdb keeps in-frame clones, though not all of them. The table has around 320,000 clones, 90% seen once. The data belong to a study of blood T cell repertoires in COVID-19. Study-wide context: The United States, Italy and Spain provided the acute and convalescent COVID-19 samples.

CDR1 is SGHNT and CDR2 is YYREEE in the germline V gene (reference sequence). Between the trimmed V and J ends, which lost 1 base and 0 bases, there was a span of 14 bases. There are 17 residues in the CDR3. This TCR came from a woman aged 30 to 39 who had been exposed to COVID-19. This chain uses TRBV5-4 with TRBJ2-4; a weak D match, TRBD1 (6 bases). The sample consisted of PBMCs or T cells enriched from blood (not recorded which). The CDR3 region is CASSLSGANTAKNIQYF. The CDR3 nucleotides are TGTGCCAGCAGCTTGTCAGGGGCGAATACAGCCAAAAACATTCAGTACTTC.